This T cell receptor (beta chain) was sequenced for a study of shared clonotypes between healthy human individuals. CDR3 length equals 15 residues. CDR1 is SGHAT, CDR2 FQNNGV, per germline. With 1 base clipped from V and 5 bases from J, the junction kept 5 bases outside the gene matches. TCRdb's table, derived via immunoSEQ multiplex PCR, lists solely in-frame clones and lacks some. The sample has fewer than 850,000 clones; 90% are singletons. The source of this sequence is a man younger than 30 in good health. Some clones in this sample may be carry-over from other donors' samples. The specimen sequenced was memory CD8+ T cells from PBMCs. Subset meaning: CD45RO+ cells pooled with CCR7-negative TemRA cells. The genes are TRBV11-2 and TRBJ2-1; 7 positions match TRBD2. The CDR3 bases are TGTGCCAGCAGCTTAGCGTTGGGACTACACAATGAGCAGTTCTTC. It specifies CASSLALGLHNEQFF.